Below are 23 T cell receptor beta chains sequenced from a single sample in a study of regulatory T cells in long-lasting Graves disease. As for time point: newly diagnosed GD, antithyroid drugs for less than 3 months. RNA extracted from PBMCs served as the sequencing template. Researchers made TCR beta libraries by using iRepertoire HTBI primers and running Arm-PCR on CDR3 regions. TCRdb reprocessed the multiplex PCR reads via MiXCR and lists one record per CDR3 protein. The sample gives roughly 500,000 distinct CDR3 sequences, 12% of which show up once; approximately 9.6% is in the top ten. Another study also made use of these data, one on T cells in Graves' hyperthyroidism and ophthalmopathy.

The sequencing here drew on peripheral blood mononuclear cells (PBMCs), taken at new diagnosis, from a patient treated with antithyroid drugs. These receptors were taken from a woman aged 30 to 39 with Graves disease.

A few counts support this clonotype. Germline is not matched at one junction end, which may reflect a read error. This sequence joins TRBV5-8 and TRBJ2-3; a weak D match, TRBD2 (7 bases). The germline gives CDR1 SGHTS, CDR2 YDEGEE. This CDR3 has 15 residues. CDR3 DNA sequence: TGTGTCAGCAGCTTGCGCGGGGGCGCGTCAGATACGCAGTATTTT. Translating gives CVSSLRGGASDTQYF.

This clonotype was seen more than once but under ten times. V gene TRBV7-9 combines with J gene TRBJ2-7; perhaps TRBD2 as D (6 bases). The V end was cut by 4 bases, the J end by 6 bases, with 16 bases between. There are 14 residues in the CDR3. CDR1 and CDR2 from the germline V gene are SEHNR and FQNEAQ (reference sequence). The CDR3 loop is CASSSVREPLEQYF. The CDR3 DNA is TGTGCCAGCAGCTCTGTACGGGAGCCGCTCGAGCAGTACTTC. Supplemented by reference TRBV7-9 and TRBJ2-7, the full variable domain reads DTGVSQNPRHKITKRGQNVTFRCDPISEHNRLYWYRQTLGQGPEFLTYFQNEAQLEKSRLLSDRFSAERPKGSFSTLEIQRTEQGDSAMYLCASSSVREPLEQYFGPGTRLTVT.

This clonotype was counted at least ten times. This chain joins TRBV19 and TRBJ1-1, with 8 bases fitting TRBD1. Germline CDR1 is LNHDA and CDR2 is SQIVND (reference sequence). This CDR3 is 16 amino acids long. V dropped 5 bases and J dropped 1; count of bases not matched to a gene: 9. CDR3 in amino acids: CASSLGQGRANTEAFF. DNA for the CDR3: TGTGCCAGTAGTCTCGGACAGGGACGGGCGAACACTGAAGCTTTCTTT.

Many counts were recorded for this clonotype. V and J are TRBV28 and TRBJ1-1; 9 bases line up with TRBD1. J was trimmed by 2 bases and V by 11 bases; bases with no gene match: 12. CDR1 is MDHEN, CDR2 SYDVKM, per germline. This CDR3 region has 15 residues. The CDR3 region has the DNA TGTGCCGGACTAAGTAGACAGGGGGGAAACACTGAAGCTTTCTTT. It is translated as CAGLSRQGGNTEAFF.

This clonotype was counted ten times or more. The CDR3 loop is CASSRDRGAYEQYF. In DNA form, the CDR3 reads TGTGCCAGCAGCCGGGACAGGGGAGCCTACGAGCAGTACTTC. The chain links TRBV11-2 to TRBJ2-7; 10 bases fit TRBD1. This CDR3 spans 14 amino acids. From germline, CDR1 is SGHAT and CDR2 FQNNGV. The trim removed 5 bases at V and 2 bases at J, leaving 3 bases unmatched.

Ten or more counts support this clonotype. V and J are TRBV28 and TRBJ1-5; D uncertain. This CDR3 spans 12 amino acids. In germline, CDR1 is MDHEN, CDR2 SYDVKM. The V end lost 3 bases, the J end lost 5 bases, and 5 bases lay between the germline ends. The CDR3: CASSLGYQPQHF. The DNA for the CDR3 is TGTGCCAGCAGTTTGGGTTATCAGCCCCAGCATTTT.

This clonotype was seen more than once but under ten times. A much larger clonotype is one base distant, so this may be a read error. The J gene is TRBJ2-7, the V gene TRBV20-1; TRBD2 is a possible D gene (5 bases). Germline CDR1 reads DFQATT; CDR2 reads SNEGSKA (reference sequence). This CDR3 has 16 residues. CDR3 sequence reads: CSARDYASLQTYERYF. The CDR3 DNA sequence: TGCAGTGCTAGAGATTATGCTAGCTTACAGACCTACGAGCGGTACTTC.

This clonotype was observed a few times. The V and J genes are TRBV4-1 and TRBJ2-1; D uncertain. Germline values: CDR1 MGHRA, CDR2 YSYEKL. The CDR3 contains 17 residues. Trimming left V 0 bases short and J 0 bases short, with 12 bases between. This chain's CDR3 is CASSQEWLVSSYNEQFF. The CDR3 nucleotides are TGCGCCAGCAGCCAAGAATGGCTGGTTAGCTCCTACAATGAGCAGTTCTTC.

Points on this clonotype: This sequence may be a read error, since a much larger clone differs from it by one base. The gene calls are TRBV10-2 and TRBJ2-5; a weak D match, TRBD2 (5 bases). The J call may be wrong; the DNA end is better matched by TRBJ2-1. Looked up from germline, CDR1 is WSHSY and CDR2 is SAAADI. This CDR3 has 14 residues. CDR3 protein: CASSDWGADDDQFF. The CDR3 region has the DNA TGCGCCAGCAGTGATTGGGGAGCGGATGATGATCAGTTCTTC.

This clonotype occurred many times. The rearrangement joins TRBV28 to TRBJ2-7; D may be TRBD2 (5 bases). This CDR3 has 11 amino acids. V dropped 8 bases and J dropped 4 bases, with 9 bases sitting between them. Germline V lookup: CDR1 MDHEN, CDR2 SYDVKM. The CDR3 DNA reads TGTGCCAGCGGGAGTGCGTACGAGCAGTACTTC. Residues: CASGSAYEQYF.

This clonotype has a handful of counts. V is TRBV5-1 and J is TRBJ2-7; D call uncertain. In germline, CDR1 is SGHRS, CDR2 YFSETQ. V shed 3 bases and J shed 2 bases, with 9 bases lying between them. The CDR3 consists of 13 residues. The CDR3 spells CASSYDHAYEQYF. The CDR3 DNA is TGCGCCAGCAGCTACGACCACGCCTACGAGCAGTACTTC.

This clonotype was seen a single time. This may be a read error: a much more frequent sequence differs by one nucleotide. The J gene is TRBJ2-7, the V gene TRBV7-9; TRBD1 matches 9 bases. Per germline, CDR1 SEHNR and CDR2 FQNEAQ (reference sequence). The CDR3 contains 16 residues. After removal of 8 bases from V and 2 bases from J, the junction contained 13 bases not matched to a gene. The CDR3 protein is CASGREYRGPTYEQYF. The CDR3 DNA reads TGTGCCAGCGGCCGTGAGTACAGGGGGCCGACCTACGAGCAGTACTTC.

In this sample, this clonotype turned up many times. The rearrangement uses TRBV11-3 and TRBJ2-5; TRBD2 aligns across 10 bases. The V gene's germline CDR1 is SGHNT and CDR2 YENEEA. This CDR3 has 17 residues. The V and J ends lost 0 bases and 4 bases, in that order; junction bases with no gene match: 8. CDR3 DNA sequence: TGTGCCAGCAGCTTAGATCGCCTAGCGGGAGTGTCAGAGACCCAGTACTTC. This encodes CASSLDRLAGVSETQYF.

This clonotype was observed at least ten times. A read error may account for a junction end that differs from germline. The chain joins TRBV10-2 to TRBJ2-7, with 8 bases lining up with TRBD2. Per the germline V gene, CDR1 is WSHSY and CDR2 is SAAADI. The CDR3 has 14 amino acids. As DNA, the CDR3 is TGCGCCAGCAGCCAACGGGAGGGGTCCTCCGAGCAGTACTTC. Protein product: CASSQREGSSEQYF.

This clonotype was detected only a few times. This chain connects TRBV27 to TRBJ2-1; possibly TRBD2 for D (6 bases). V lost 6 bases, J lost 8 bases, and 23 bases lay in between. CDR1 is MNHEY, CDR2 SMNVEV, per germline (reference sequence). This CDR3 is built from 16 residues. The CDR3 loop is CASSHRRALRLHEQFF. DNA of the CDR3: TGTGCCAGCAGCCATAGGAGGGCCTTACGCCTCCATGAGCAGTTCTTC.

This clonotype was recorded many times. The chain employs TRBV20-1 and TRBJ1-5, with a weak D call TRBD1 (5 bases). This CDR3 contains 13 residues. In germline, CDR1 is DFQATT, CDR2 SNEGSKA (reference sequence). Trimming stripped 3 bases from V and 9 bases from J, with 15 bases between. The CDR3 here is CSASRTGDGPQHF. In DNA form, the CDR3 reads TGCAGTGCTAGTAGGACGGGGGACGGGCCCCAGCATTTT.

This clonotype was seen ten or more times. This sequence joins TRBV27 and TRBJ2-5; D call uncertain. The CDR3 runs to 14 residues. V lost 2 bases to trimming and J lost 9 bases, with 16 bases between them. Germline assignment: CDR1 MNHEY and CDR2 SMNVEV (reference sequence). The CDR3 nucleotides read TGTGCCAGCAGTTTAAATCCCTCGACCGTAGCCCAGTACTTC. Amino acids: CASSLNPSTVAQYF.

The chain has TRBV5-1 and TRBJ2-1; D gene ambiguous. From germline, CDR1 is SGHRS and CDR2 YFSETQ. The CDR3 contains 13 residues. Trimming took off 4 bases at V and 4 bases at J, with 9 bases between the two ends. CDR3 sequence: CASSQTAYNEQFF. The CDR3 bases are TGCGCCAGCAGCCAAACAGCGTACAATGAGCAGTTCTTC.

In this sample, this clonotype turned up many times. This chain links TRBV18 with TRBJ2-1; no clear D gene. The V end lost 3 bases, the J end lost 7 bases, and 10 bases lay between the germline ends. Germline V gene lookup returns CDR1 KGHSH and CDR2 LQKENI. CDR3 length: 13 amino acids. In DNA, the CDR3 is TGTGCCAGCTCACCTGTGGCGGTAAATGAGCAGTTCTTC. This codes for CASSPVAVNEQFF. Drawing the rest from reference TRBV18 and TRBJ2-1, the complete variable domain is NAGVMQNPRHLVRRRGQEARLRCSPMKGHSHVYWYRQLPEEGLKFMVYLQKENIIDESGMPKERFSAEFPKEGPSILRIQQVVRGDSAAYFCASSPVAVNEQFFGPGTRLTVL.

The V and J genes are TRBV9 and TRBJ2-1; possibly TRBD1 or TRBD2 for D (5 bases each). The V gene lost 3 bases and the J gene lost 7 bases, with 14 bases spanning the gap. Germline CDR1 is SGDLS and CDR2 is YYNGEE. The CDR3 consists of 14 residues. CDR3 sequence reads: CASSAGPQMNEQFF. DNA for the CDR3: TGTGCCAGCAGCGCGGGACCCCAGATGAATGAGCAGTTCTTC.

The CDR3 region is CASSFTTGIGHEQYF. CDR3 nucleotides: TGTGCCAGCAGCTTCACGACAGGGATAGGCCACGAGCAGTACTTC. The chain is built from TRBV7-2 and TRBJ2-7; 7 bases align to TRBD1. Trimming removed 3 bases from V and 5 bases from J; junction bases left unmatched: 10. Germline lookup yields CDR1 SGHTA and CDR2 FQGNSA. The CDR3 length is 15 residues. Full variable domain (remainder filled in from reference TRBV7-2 and TRBJ2-7): GAGVSQSPSNKVTEKGKDVELRCDPISGHTALYWYRQSLGQGLEFLIYFQGNSAPDKSGLPSDRFSAERTGGSVSTLTIQRTQQEDSAVYLCASSFTTGIGHEQYFGPGTRLTVT.

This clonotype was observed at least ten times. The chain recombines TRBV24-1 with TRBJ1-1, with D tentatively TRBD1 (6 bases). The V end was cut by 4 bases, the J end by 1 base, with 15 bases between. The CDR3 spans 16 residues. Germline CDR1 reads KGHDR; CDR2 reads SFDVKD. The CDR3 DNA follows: TGTGCCACCAGTGACACCCGCGGGGGCCAGAACACTGAAGCTTTCTTT. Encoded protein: CATSDTRGGQNTEAFF.

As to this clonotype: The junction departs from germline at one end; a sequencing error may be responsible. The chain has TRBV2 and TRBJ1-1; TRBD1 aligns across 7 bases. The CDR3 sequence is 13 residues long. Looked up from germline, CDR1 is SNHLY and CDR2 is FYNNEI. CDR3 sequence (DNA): TGTGCCGCAACAGGGGAGGCGAACACTGTAGCTTTCTTT. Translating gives CAATGEANTVAFF.